The text below deals with one TCR beta chain. It lacks a known antigen. Base quality data are lacking; no much larger clone is found one base away. Only healthy Caucasian donors were included. Three pairs of female monozygotic twins, all aged 18 to 29 years, were included in the twin cohort. Positive isolation kits from Invitrogen were used to isolate CD4+ and CD8+ T cell populations. The sample is drawn from a study of identical twins (dated by TCRdb to about 2016). Some background on the complete study: TCR alpha and beta repertoires from monozygotic twins, unrelated adults of various ages and cord blood were deep-sequenced to test whether fetal clonotypes persist. Replicate twin experiments were performed at different times using different library preparation protocols to rule out contamination. The paper's findings and limits, for the study overall: Because the same donors could not be followed over many years, conclusions were based on cross-sectional statistical analysis. Compared with coincidental sharing between unrelated individuals, out-of-frame TCR alpha sequences shared between twins had an excess of sequences with low generation probability. Out-of-frame TCR alpha sharing in monozygotic twins was systematically underestimated by recombination models, whereas sharing between unrelated individuals was in agreement with the recombination models. Invariant T cells such as MAIT and iNKT could partly confound zero-insertion analyses, although diverse VJ usage argued against such confounding for most clonotypes. Excess twin sharing in beta out-of-frame sequences was weaker because fewer shared sequences lowered the signal-to-noise ratio. Abundant cord blood beta clonotypes had fewer insertions, young adult naive repertoires showed a similar but weaker trend, and memory repertoires showed no such trend.

Preparation of the library involved 5' RACE. Sequencing relied on an Illumina HiSeq 2000. Template switching added a universal primer binding site, and the final cDNA carried a unique molecular identifier that allowed TCR cDNA molecules to be counted accurately. Specific primers in the conserved constant-segment region were used to synthesize first-strand cDNA for the TCR alpha and beta chains. To control for contamination, every cDNA library carried two barcodes: a SMART-Mk sample barcode plus Illumina barcodes. TruSeq adapter sequences, together with Illumina sample barcodes, were added in two successive PCR steps. The TCR alpha and beta cDNA libraries were sequenced on the Illumina HiSeq platform using custom primers. The published analysis was carried out like this. MiGEC was used to process raw reads and extract unique molecular identifiers, and MiXCR was used to find CDR3 positions. Recombination models were inferred per individual with the repgenHMM and IGoR tools using an EM algorithm. The tcR package in R was used for shared clonotype analysis, with sharing normalized by the product of cloneset sizes. Out-of-frame nonproductive sequences were analyzed to study raw recombination free of thymic and clonal selection effects. The public sequencing data were trimmed at Q25 with fastp and processed into clonotypes with MiXCR by TCRdb, which kept only in-frame beta chains. Every CDR3 protein is listed once, alongside the most common genes and DNA of its rows. What appears here as the V and J calls and clone size reflects TCRdb's work, not the paper's. Here the sample has 520,000 or so distinct CDR3 sequences; roughly 21% occur a single time. The ten top clones hold around 0.91% of the sample.

In the germline V gene, CDR1 corresponds to SGDLS and CDR2 to YYNGEE. V was cut back by 4 bases and J by 2 bases, leaving a gap of 21 bases between them. The CDR3 spans 17 residues, from the cysteine through the phenylalanine. The sequence is cut down to CDR3 DNA, 51 bases in frame from base 1. This same sample was also taken into another study, of T cells expressing NK-cell markers. The second study, in turn, reports: Three sorted T-cell subsets (CD3+CD56+NKG2C+, CD3+CD56+NKG2C- and CD3+CD56-NKG2C+) from roughly 8 donors had their TCR beta-chain repertoires profiled. Among the eight sequenced donors, seven were HCMV-seropositive and one was HCMV-seronegative. To restrict sorting to alphabetaTCR-expressing T cells, an anti-gammadeltaTCR antibody was added in several experiments. For about 6 donors, the dominant CD3+CD56+NKG2C+ clonotypes were among the top 10 CD8+ clonotypes and accounted for about 1.0-8% of CD8+ T cells. Those dominant clonotypes were again the most abundant among CD3+CD56-NKG2C+ cells in four donors, at roughly 28.3-60.1%. Whether the expanded NKG2C-expressing T cell clones were specific for HCMV antigens was left unclear. Randomly selected healthy volunteers, three men and five women, were used as the eight sequenced donors. A commercial ELISA kit detecting HCMV-specific IgG in serum was used to determine HCMV serostatus. MIGEC was used to demultiplex reads and group the reads by UMI, and MiTCR was used to assemble and quantify clonotypes. To remove erroneous sequences, TCR cDNA sequences were retained only when supported by two or more reads. The tcR package was used for downstream repertoire analysis, with clonotypes matched between fractions based on CDR3 nucleotide sequence plus V segment. VDJmatch was used to annotate antigen specificity against VDJdb, with one amino acid substitution allowed in CDR3.

Here the chain combines TRBV9 and TRBJ1-1; TRBD1 might be the D gene, on 6 matching bases. This clonotype was obtained from a woman younger than 35 in good health. Sequenced input: CD4+ T cells sorted from blood. The sequenced DNA is TGTGCCAGCAGCCAGTATACCCGAGGGACATCTAACACTGAAGCTTTCTTT. This translates into CASSQYTRGTSNTEAFF.